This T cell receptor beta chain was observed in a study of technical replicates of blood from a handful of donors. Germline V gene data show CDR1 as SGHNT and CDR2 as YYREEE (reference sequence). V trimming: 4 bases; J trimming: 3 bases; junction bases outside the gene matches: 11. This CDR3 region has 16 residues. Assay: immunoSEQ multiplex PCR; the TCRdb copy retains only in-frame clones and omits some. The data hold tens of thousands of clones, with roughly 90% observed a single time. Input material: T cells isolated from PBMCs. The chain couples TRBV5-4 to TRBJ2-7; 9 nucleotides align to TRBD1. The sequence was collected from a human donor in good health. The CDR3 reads CASSPDADRGSYEQYF. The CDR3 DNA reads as TGTGCCAGCAGCCCAGATGCGGACAGGGGAAGCTACGAGCAGTACTTC.